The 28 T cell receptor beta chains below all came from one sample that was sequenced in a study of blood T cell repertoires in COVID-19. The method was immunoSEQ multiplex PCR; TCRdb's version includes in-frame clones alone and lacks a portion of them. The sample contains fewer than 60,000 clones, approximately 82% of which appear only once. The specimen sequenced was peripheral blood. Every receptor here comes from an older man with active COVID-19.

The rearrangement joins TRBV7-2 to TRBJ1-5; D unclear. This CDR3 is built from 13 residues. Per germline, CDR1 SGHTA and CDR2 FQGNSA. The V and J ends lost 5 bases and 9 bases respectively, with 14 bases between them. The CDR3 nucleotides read TGTGCCAGCAGCACAGCCGAATCGCGGCCCCAGCATTTT. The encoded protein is CASSTAESRPQHF.

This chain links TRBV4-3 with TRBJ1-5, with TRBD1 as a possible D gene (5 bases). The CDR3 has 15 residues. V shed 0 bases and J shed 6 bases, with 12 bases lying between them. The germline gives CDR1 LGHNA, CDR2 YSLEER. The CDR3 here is CASSQDTHTGQPQHF. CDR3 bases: TGCGCCAGCAGCCAAGATACCCACACAGGTCAGCCCCAGCATTTT.

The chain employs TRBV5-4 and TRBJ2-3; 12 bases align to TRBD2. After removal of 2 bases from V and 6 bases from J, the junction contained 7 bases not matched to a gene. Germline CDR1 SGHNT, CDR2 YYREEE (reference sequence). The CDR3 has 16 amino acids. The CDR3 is CASSFVLAGGHDTQYF. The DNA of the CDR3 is TGTGCCAGCAGCTTCGTCCTAGCGGGGGGGCATGATACGCAGTATTTT. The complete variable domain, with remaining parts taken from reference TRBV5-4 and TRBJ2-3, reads ETGVTQSPTHLIKTRGQQVTLRCSSQSGHNTVSWYQQALGQGPQFIFQYYREEENGRGNFPPRFSGLQFPNYSSELNVNALELDDSALYLCASSFVLAGGHDTQYFGPGTRLTVL.

CDR3 nucleotide sequence: TGTGCCAGCAGTTACTCAGGACTAGCGGGGAGAGAGACCCAGTACTTC. Amino acid sequence: CASSYSGLAGRETQYF. The chain carries TRBV6-5 and TRBJ2-5; 12 nucleotides agree with TRBD2. Germline values: CDR1 MNHEY, CDR2 SVGAGI. The CDR3 totals 16 residues. Losses at the gene ends were 0 bases for V and 4 bases for J; bases not matched to a gene: 3.

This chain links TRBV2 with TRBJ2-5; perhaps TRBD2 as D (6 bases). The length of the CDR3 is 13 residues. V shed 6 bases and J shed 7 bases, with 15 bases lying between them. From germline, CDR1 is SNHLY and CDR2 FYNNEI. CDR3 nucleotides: TGTGCCAGCAGACCCACTGTGGGAGGGACCCAGTACTTC. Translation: CASRPTVGGTQYF.

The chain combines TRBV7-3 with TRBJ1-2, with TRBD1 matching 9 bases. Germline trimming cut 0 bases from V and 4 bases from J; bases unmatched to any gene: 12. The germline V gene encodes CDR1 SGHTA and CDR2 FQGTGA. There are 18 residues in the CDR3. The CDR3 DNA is TGTGCCAGCAGCTTAACGGGGGCTCCGGGACAGGGACTCTATGGCTACACCTTC. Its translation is CASSLTGAPGQGLYGYTF.

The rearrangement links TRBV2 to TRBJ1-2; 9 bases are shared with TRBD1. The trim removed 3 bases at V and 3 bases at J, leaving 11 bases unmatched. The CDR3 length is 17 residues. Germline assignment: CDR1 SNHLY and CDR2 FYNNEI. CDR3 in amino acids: CASSDVRGTGRHYGYTF. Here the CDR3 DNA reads TGTGCCAGCAGTGACGTTCGTGGGACAGGGAGACACTATGGCTACACCTTC.

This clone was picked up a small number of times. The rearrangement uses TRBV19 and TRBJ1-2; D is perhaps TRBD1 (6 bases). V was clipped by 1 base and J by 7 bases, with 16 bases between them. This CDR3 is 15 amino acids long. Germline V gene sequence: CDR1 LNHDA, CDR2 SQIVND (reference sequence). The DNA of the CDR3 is TGTGCCAGTAGTATAGTGCACAGGGTGAAAGGTGGCTACACCTTC. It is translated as CASSIVHRVKGGYTF.

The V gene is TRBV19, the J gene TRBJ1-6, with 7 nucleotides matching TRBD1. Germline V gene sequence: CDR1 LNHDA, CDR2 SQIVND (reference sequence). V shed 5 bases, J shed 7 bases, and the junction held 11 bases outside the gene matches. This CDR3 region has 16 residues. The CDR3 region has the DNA TGTGCCAGTAGTCAGAACAGAGGGGGCTGGAATTCACCCCTCCACTTT. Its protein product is CASSQNRGGWNSPLHF. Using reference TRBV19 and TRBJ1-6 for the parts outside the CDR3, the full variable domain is DGGITQSPKYLFRKEGQNVTLSCEQNLNHDAMYWYRQDPGQGLRLIYYSQIVNDFQKGDIAEGYSVSREKKESFPLTVTSAQKNPTAFYLCASSQNRGGWNSPLHFGNGTRLTVT.

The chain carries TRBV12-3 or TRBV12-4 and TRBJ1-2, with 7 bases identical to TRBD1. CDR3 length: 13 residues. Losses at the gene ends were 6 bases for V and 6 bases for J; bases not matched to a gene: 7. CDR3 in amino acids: CASSGTVVDGYTF. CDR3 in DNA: TGTGCCAGCAGCGGGACAGTTGTAGATGGCTACACCTTC.

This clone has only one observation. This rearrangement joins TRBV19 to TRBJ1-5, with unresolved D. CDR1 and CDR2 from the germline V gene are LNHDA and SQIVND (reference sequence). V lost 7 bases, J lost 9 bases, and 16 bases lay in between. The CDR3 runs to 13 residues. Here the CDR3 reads CASTLDGIRPQHF. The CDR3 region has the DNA TGTGCCAGTACCCTGGACGGGATCCGGCCCCAGCATTTT.

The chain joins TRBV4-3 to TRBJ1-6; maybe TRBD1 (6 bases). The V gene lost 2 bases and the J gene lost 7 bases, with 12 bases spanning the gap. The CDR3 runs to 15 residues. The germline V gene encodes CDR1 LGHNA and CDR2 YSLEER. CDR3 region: CASSQTGFSNSPLHF. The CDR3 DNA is TGCGCCAGCAGCCAAACAGGGTTCTCAAATTCACCCCTCCACTTT.

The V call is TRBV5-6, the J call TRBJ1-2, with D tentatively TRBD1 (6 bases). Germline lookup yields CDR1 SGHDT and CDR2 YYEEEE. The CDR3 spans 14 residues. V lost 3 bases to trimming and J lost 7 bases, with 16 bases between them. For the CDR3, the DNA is TGTGCCAGCAGCTCCCCTCCCCAGGGGTTTGGCTACACCTTC. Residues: CASSSPPQGFGYTF.

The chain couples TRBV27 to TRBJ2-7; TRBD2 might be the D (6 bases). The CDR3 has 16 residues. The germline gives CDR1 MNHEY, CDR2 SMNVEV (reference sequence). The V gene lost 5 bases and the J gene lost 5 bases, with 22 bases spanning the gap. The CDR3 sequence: CASSTLSRGSLNEQYF. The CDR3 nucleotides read TGTGCCAGCAGTACCCTGTCCCGGGGGAGTTTGAACGAGCAGTACTTC.

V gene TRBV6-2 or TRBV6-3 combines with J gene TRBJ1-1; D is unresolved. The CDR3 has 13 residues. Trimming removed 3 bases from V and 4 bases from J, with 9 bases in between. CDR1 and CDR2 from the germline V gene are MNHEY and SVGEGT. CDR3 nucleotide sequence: TGTGCCAGCAGTTATGGGAGGAGCACTGAAGCTTTCTTT. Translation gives CASSYGRSTEAFF.

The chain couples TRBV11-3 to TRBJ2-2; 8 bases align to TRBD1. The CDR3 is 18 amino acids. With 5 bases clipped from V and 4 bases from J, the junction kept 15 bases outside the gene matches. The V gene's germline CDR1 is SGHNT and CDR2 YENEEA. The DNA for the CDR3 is TGTGCCAGCAGCGCCGGGACAGGACGAGGACTTTTCACCGGGGAGCTGTTTTTT. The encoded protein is CASSAGTGRGLFTGELFF.

The DNA of the CDR3 is TGCGCCAGCAGCTCAGGGACAGGGGAGGGTCAGCCCCAGCATTTT. Translation: CASSSGTGEGQPQHF. The chain has TRBV5-1 and TRBJ1-5; 10 bases match TRBD1. Per the germline V gene, CDR1 is SGHRS and CDR2 is YFSETQ. This CDR3 region has 15 residues. J gave up 6 bases and V 3 bases, and 6 bases lay outside the gene matches.

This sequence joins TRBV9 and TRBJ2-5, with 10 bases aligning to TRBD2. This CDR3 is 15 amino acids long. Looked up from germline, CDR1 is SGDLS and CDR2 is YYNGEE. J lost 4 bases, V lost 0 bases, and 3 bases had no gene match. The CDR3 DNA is TGTGCCAGCAGCGTAGCCAGGACTAGCGGAGAGACCCAGTACTTC. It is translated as CASSVARTSGETQYF.

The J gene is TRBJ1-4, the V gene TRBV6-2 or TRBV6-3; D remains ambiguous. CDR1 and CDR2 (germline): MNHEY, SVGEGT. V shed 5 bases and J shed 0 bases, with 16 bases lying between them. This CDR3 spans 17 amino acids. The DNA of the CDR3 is TGTGCCAGCAGTACGACGGGGTGGGAGCCAACTAATGAAAAACTGTTTTTT. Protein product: CASSTTGWEPTNEKLFF.

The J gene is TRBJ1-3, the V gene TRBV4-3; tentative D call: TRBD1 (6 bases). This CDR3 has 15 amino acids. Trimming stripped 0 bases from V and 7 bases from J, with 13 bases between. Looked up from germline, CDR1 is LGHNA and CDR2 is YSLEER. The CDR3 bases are TGCGCCAGCAGCCAAGACCAGGGGTCTTCGAACACCATATATTTT. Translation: CASSQDQGSSNTIYF.

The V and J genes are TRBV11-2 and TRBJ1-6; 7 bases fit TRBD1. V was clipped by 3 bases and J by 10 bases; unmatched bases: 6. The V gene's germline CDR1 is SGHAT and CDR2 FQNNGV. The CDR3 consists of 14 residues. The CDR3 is CASSLTGQDSPLHF. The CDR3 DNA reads TGTGCCAGCAGCTTGACAGGGCAAGACTCACCCCTCCACTTT.

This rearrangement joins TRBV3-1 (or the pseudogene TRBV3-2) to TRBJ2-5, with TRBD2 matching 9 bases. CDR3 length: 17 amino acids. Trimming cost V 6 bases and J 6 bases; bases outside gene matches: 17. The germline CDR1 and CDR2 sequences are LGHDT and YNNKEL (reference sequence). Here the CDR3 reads CASSLRSGTSTRQTQYF. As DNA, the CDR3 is TGTGCCAGCAGTCTCCGCTCCGGGACTAGCACCCGACAGACCCAGTACTTC.

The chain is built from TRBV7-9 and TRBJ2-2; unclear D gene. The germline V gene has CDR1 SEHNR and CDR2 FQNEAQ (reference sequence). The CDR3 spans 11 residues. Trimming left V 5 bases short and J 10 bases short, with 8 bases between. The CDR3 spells CASSPTQELFF. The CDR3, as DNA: TGTGCCAGCAGCCCGACACAGGAGCTGTTTTTT.

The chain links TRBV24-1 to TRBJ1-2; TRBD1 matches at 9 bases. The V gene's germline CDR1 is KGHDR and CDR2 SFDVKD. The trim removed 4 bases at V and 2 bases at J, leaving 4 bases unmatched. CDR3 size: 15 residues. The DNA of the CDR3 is TGTGCCACCAGTGAAACCGGGACAGGGAACTATGGCTACACCTTC. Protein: CATSETGTGNYGYTF.

The CDR3 region has the DNA TGTGCCAGCTCCGAACTCCGGGACTACCAAGAGACCCAGTACTTC. Amino acid sequence: CASSELRDYQETQYF. The chain combines TRBV28 with TRBJ2-5; D might be TRBD2 (6 bases). Germline V CDR1 and CDR2: MDHEN, SYDVKM. V dropped 8 bases and J dropped 0 bases, with 16 bases sitting between them. CDR3 size: 15 residues.

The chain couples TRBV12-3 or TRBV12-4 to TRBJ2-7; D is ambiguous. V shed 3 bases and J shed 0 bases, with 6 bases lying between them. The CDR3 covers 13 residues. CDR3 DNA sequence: TGTGCCAGCAGTTTTATGAGCTCCTACGAGCAGTACTTC. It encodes CASSFMSSYEQYF.

The CDR3 DNA is TGTGCCAGCAGTTTAACAGGTGGCGGGGAGCTGTTTTTT. This gives the protein CASSLTGGGELFF. The V call is TRBV12-3 or TRBV12-4, the J call TRBJ2-2, with D possibly being TRBD1 (5 bases). The CDR3 is made up of 13 amino acids. Trimming took off 2 bases at V and 7 bases at J, with 8 bases between the two ends.

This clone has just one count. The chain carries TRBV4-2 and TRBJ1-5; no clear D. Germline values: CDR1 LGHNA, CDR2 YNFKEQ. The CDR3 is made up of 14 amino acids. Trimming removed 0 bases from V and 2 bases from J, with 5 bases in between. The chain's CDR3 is CASSQDPGNQPQHF. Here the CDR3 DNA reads TGTGCCAGCAGCCAAGACCCAGGCAATCAGCCCCAGCATTTT.